The 31 T cell receptor beta chains listed next were all sequenced from one sample in a study of OX40 agonist ivuxolimab in advanced cancers. Method: immunoSEQ multiplex PCR; TCRdb's copy keeps in-frame clones and lacks some. Of 40,000 to 60,000 clones listed, around 87% were seen once; the top ten hold approximately 10%. The sequencing here drew on CD4+ or CD8+ T cells sorted from blood, taken in a trial of the OX40 agonist ivuxolimab. All receptors derive from an adult with an advanced solid tumor such as melanoma, head and neck, liver or kidney cancer.

This chain connects TRBV5-1 to TRBJ2-1; tentatively, D is TRBD2 (5 bases). The germline V gene encodes CDR1 SGHRS and CDR2 YFSETQ. The CDR3 loop spans 13 amino acids. V lost 0 bases and J 10 bases, leaving 11 bases between the germline ends. CDR3 sequence (DNA): TGCGCCAGCAGCTTGGACCTAGCAGACGAGCAGTTCTTC. This gives the protein CASSLDLADEQFF.

This chain links TRBV28 with TRBJ1-5, with TRBD1 matching 10 bases. Unmatched junction bases numbered 6, after V lost 4 bases and J lost 3 bases. The germline V gene encodes CDR1 MDHEN and CDR2 SYDVKM. The CDR3 runs 16 residues. CDR3 protein: CASSSGTGVHNQPQHF. For the CDR3, the DNA is TGTGCCAGCAGTTCCGGGACAGGGGTTCACAATCAGCCCCAGCATTTT.

The CDR3 is CAVREAANYGYTF. CDR3 DNA sequence: TGTGCCGTAAGGGAGGCAGCTAACTATGGCTACACCTTC. The chain uses TRBV6-6 and TRBJ1-2; no clear D. The germline V gene has CDR1 MNHNY and CDR2 SVGAGI (reference sequence). The CDR3 extends over 13 amino acids. The V end lost 11 bases, the J end lost 0 bases, and 13 bases lay between the germline ends.

The chain is built from TRBV5-6 and TRBJ1-4; 7 bases fit TRBD1. The V gene's germline CDR1 is SGHDT and CDR2 YYEEEE. This CDR3 has 16 amino acids. Trimming cost V 1 base and J 2 bases; bases outside gene matches: 5. The CDR3 DNA reads TGTGCCAGCAGCTTGCACCAGACAGGGACTAATGAAAAACTGTTTTTT. Translating gives CASSLHQTGTNEKLFF. Combining the CDR3 with reference TRBV5-6 and TRBJ1-4 gives the whole variable domain DAGVTQSPTHLIKTRGQQVTLRCSPKSGHDTVSWYQQALGQGPQFIFQYYEEEERQRGNFPDRFSGHQFPNYSSELNVNALLLGDSALYLCASSLHQTGTNEKLFFGSGTQLSVL.

Here the CDR3 DNA reads TGTGCCAGCAAGGGGGTCAGCCCAGCCAAAAACATTCAGTACTTC. Protein: CASKGVSPAKNIQYF. The chain recombines TRBV6-8 with TRBJ2-4; a possible D gene is TRBD1 (6 bases). V dropped 7 bases and J dropped 0 bases, with 13 bases sitting between them. The CDR3 extends over 15 amino acids. CDR1 is MNHGY and CDR2 is SAAAGT in the germline V gene.

V is TRBV6-1 and J is TRBJ2-7, with unresolved D. Germline V gene sequence: CDR1 MNHNS, CDR2 SASEGT. Between the trimmed V and J ends, which lost 3 bases and 6 bases, there was a span of 12 bases. The CDR3 covers 13 residues. DNA of the CDR3: TGTGCCAGCAGTGAGGGTCGTACGGGCGAGCAGTACTTC. Translation gives CASSEGRTGEQYF.

The chain is built from TRBV2 and TRBJ1-6; possible D gene TRBD1, 6 bases. CDR1 and CDR2 from the germline V gene are SNHLY and FYNNEI. The CDR3 extends over 15 amino acids. V was cut by 8 bases and J by 7 bases, with 18 bases left in between. This chain's CDR3 is CASSPRGGANSPLHF. CDR3 DNA sequence: TGTGCCAGCTCCCCACGGGGGGGGGCCAATTCACCCCTCCACTTT.

The chain employs TRBV27 and TRBJ2-3, with 7 bases matching TRBD2. Germline trimming cut 3 bases from V and 3 bases from J; bases unmatched to any gene: 9. Per germline, CDR1 MNHEY and CDR2 SMNVEV (reference sequence). The CDR3 covers 16 residues. The CDR3 DNA follows: TGTGCCAGCAGTTTGATGGGGGAGGGGTGGACAGATACGCAGTATTTT. Translated: CASSLMGEGWTDTQYF.

The V and J genes are TRBV19 and TRBJ1-1, with D perhaps matching TRBD1 (6 bases). Germline V gene lookup returns CDR1 LNHDA and CDR2 SQIVND (reference sequence). V was shortened by 5 bases and J by 4 bases, with 17 bases between the two germline ends. The CDR3 covers 15 residues. In nucleotides, the CDR3 is TGTGCCAGTAGTCCATTGGACAGCCTGGGCACTGAAGCTTTCTTT. Protein: CASSPLDSLGTEAFF.

The chain combines TRBV28 with TRBJ2-2; tentatively, D is TRBD1 (5 bases). V was cut by 6 bases and J by 2 bases, with 10 bases left in between. The V gene's germline CDR1 is MDHEN and CDR2 SYDVKM. This CDR3 comprises 14 residues. DNA of the CDR3: TGTGCCAGCAGGCCAACAGGAAACACCGGGGAGCTGTTTTTT. Protein: CASRPTGNTGELFF.

The chain has TRBV19 and TRBJ1-1; D is ambiguous. Germline V CDR1 and CDR2: LNHDA, SQIVND (reference sequence). The CDR3 has 14 residues. The V and J ends lost 3 bases and 1 base respectively, with 9 bases between them. The CDR3 region is CASSIQSGNTEAFF. The CDR3 nucleotides read TGTGCCAGTAGTATTCAATCCGGGAACACTGAAGCTTTCTTT.

Worth noting for this clone: The DNA is left out, because the CDR3 cannot be placed on it with certainty; the CDR3 is given as TCRdb lists it. The J gene is TRBJ1-5, the V gene TRBV6-5. Germline V gene sequence: CDR1 MNHEY, CDR2 SVGAGI. Inclusive of both ends, the CDR3 amounts to 13 amino acids. The CDR3 sequence: CASSYFGGGTPHF.

The rearrangement links TRBV7-9 to TRBJ1-4; D is undetermined. The CDR3 runs 14 residues. Trimming removed 0 bases from V and 5 bases from J, with 7 bases in between. CDR1 and CDR2 (germline): SEHNR, FQNEAQ (reference sequence). For the CDR3, the DNA is TGTGCCAGCAGCTTAGCGGACGGGAATGAAAAACTGTTTTTT. The encoded protein is CASSLADGNEKLFF.

As DNA, the CDR3 is TGTGCCAGCAGCCCCTCCGGACTAGGCGAGCAGTACTTC. It translates to CASSPSGLGEQYF. This chain uses TRBV7-2 with TRBJ2-7; 7 nucleotides line up with TRBD2. With V trimmed by 5 bases and J by 6 bases, 7 bases remained unmatched. Germline values: CDR1 SGHTA, CDR2 FQGNSA. CDR3 size: 13 residues.

J is TRBJ2-1 and V is TRBV10-3, with D hard to call. Deletions cut 2 bases from V and 8 bases from J, with 13 bases between. Germline values: CDR1 ENHRY, CDR2 SYGVKD. This CDR3 comprises 14 residues. The CDR3 coding sequence is TGTGCCATCAGTGAGGACTCTACCTGGGATGAGCAGTTCTTC. Encoded protein: CAISEDSTWDEQFF.

The V gene is TRBV2, the J gene TRBJ2-3; perhaps TRBD1 as D (6 bases). Trimming left V 4 bases short and J 0 bases short, with 11 bases between. The CDR3 extends over 15 amino acids. From germline, CDR1 is SNHLY and CDR2 FYNNEI. CDR3 sequence: CASSVTGISTDTQYF. The CDR3 nucleotides read TGTGCCAGCAGTGTAACAGGGATTAGCACAGATACGCAGTATTTT.

The V call is TRBV30, the J call TRBJ1-5, with 10 bases matching TRBD1. This CDR3 has 17 amino acids. Germline V gives CDR1 GTSNPN, CDR2 SVGIG (reference sequence). V was clipped by 2 bases and J by 2 bases; unmatched bases: 9. The CDR3 DNA follows: TGTGCCTGGAGTACCGGGACAGGGGTAAGGGGCAATCAGCCCCAGCATTTT. The encoded protein is CAWSTGTGVRGNQPQHF.

The chain recombines TRBV18 with TRBJ2-7; a weak D match, TRBD2 (6 bases). The CDR3 has 15 residues. Trimming removed 2 bases at V and 1 base at J, with 12 bases between. The germline V gene encodes CDR1 KGHSH and CDR2 LQKENI. The CDR3 DNA sequence: TGTGCCAGCTCACCAGGCGGGACCGCATCCTACGAGCAGTACTTC. The encoded protein is CASSPGGTASYEQYF.

Only a few counts were recorded for this clone. V and J are TRBV6-6 and TRBJ2-3; D not certain. Trimming removed 0 bases from V and 0 bases from J, with 10 bases in between. CDR1 and CDR2 from the germline V gene are MNHNY and SVGAGI (reference sequence). The CDR3 consists of 16 residues. The chain's CDR3 is CASSYSAITSTDTQYF. CDR3 DNA sequence: TGTGCCAGCAGTTACTCAGCCATCACTAGCACAGATACGCAGTATTTT.

The chain is built from TRBV9 and TRBJ2-2, with no clear D. The CDR3 totals 14 residues. Germline lookup yields CDR1 SGDLS and CDR2 YYNGEE. V lost 3 bases and J 3 bases, leaving 9 bases between the germline ends. CDR3 DNA sequence: TGTGCCAGCAGCGCACCCAAAGACACCGGGGAGCTGTTTTTT. As protein: CASSAPKDTGELFF.

The V gene is TRBV14, the J gene TRBJ2-1; D possibly matches TRBD1 or TRBD2 (6 bases each). CDR3 length: 17 residues. V was shortened by 2 bases and J by 0 bases, with 14 bases between the two germline ends. Looked up from germline, CDR1 is SGHDN and CDR2 is FVKESK. CDR3 in amino acids: CASSQITGANSYNEQFF. The CDR3 region has the DNA TGTGCCAGCAGCCAAATTACGGGGGCTAACTCCTACAATGAGCAGTTCTTC.

The chain employs TRBV19 and TRBJ2-7; 9 positions match TRBD1. The CDR3 length is 16 residues. The germline V gene has CDR1 LNHDA and CDR2 SQIVND (reference sequence). Trimming removed 5 bases from V and 2 bases from J; junction bases left unmatched: 10. Here the CDR3 reads CASSSPGQGNPYEQYF. The CDR3 DNA sequence: TGTGCCAGTAGTTCCCCGGGACAGGGTAACCCCTACGAGCAGTACTTC.

This clone was detected only once. J is TRBJ1-3 and V is TRBV5-6; 7 bases line up with TRBD1. The germline CDR1 and CDR2 sequences are SGHDT and YYEEEE. Trimming at V came to 4 bases and at J to 2 bases, leaving 6 bases not matched to a gene. The CDR3 covers 15 residues. The CDR3 coding sequence is TGTGCCAGCAGCCGCCCTACAGGGGCTGGAAACACCATATATTTT. Translating gives CASSRPTGAGNTIYF.

This chain links TRBV6-5 with TRBJ2-7, with D perhaps given as TRBD1 or TRBD2 (5 bases each). The CDR3 length is 12 residues. V lost 6 bases and J 10 bases, leaving 16 bases between the germline ends. Germline-derived CDR1 and CDR2 are MNHEY and SVGAGI. The CDR3 protein is CASSHPQGRQYF. The CDR3 DNA follows: TGTGCCAGCAGCCACCCGCAGGGACGCCAGTACTTC.

This chain joins TRBV6-1 and TRBJ2-1; D assignment may be TRBD1 or TRBD2 (5 bases each). The CDR3 contains 17 residues. V dropped 4 bases and J dropped 0 bases, with 16 bases sitting between them. Germline V gene data show CDR1 as MNHNS and CDR2 as SASEGT. In DNA form, the CDR3 reads TGTGCCAGCAGTGGGACCGGGACGTCAAGCTCCTACAATGAGCAGTTCTTC. Translated, it gives CASSGTGTSSSYNEQFF.

This rearrangement joins TRBV9 to TRBJ2-7; 8 nucleotides align to TRBD2. CDR3 length equals 15 residues. Losses at the gene ends were 4 bases for V and 3 bases for J; bases not matched to a gene: 9. Germline loops: CDR1 SGDLS, CDR2 YYNGEE. CDR3 DNA sequence: TGTGCCAGCAGCCCCGGAAGCGGGGGTTTCTACGAGCAGTACTTC. It yields the protein CASSPGSGGFYEQYF.

The chain has TRBV28 and TRBJ2-7, with no clear D. The germline CDR1 and CDR2 sequences are MDHEN and SYDVKM. There are 14 residues in the CDR3. The V gene lost 6 bases and the J gene lost 5 bases, with 17 bases spanning the gap. The CDR3: CASSPTGPRNEQYF. The CDR3, as DNA: TGTGCCAGCAGCCCTACGGGCCCGAGAAACGAGCAGTACTTC.

The V gene is TRBV4-2, the J gene TRBJ1-4; D is uncertain. CDR3 length: 14 residues. V dropped 4 bases and J dropped 4 bases, with 10 bases sitting between them. CDR1 and CDR2 from the germline V gene are LGHNA and YNFKEQ. CDR3 amino acids: CASSPVSNNEKLFF. The DNA for the CDR3 is TGTGCCAGCAGCCCCGTTTCCAATAATGAAAAACTGTTTTTT.

The rearrangement links TRBV30 to TRBJ2-2; TRBD2 might be the D (6 bases). Germline V lookup: CDR1 GTSNPN, CDR2 SVGIG (reference sequence). The CDR3 totals 14 residues. Trimming left V 3 bases short and J 6 bases short, with 14 bases between. Here the CDR3 DNA reads TGTGCCTGGAGGGCGGGACTCTCGGCCGGGGAGCTGTTTTTT. Its translation: CAWRAGLSAGELFF.

This chain joins TRBV7-9 and TRBJ2-3, with TRBD2 as a possible D gene (5 bases). Looked up from germline, CDR1 is SEHNR and CDR2 is FQNEAQ (reference sequence). The CDR3 is 15 amino acids. V gave up 5 bases and J gave up 7 bases, with 19 bases separating them. The CDR3 loop reads CASSPGLVDGYTQYF. CDR3 bases: TGTGCCAGCAGCCCAGGACTCGTAGACGGGTATACGCAGTATTTT. The full variable domain, its missing parts supplied by reference TRBV7-9 and TRBJ2-3, is DTGVSQNPRHKITKRGQNVTFRCDPISEHNRLYWYRQTLGQGPEFLTYFQNEAQLEKSRLLSDRFSAERPKGSFSTLEIQRTEQGDSAMYLCASSPGLVDGYTQYFGPGTRLTVL.

V gene TRBV5-4 combines with J gene TRBJ2-5; 12 positions match TRBD2. The J segment lost 5 bases and the V segment lost 4 bases, leaving 3 bases of the junction unmatched. The CDR3 totals 14 residues. Germline lookup yields CDR1 SGHNT and CDR2 YYREEE (reference sequence). The CDR3 DNA reads TGTGCCAGCAGCCCTAGCGGGGGGGGCGAGACCCAGTACTTC. Translating gives CASSPSGGGETQYF. Supplemented by reference TRBV5-4 and TRBJ2-5, the full variable domain reads ETGVTQSPTHLIKTRGQQVTLRCSSQSGHNTVSWYQQALGQGPQFIFQYYREEENGRGNFPPRFSGLQFPNYSSELNVNALELDDSALYLCASSPSGGGETQYFGPGTRLLVL.